The clone carrying this TCR beta chain has more than one count but fewer than ten. Germline V gives CDR1 LNHDA, CDR2 SQIVND (reference sequence). There are 13 residues in the CDR3. The V end was cut by 0 bases, the J end by 7 bases, with 9 bases between. These data come from a study of control samples from healthy donors and cancer patients. The data were produced by immunoSEQ multiplex PCR, yet TCRdb's version contains in-frame clones alone and is incomplete. The sample holds around 20,000 clones, approximately 85% seen once. This TCR derives from a man aged 55 to 70 with head and neck cancer. The sequencing sample was made of PBMCs. J is TRBJ1-1 and V is TRBV19; D is ambiguous. The CDR3 DNA sequence: TGTGCCAGTAGTATAGAGCTGGGAAGTGAAGCTTTCTTT. It is translated as CASSIELGSEAFF.